This T cell receptor beta chain was captured by sequencing in a study of T cell repertoires in cytomegalovirus infection. TCRdb reprocessed the reads with MiXCR, giving one entry per CDR3 protein. Among about 740,000 distinct CDR3 sequences listed, roughly 36% were seen once. V was shortened by 0 bases and J by 2 bases, with 12 bases between the two germline ends. There are 16 residues in the CDR3. Germline V gene data show CDR1 as SGHNT and CDR2 as YYREEE (reference sequence). As for this clonotype: The antigen remains unidentified.

Sequencing used cultured PBMCs, obtained from culture after CMV antigen stimulation. The J gene is TRBJ2-1, the V gene TRBV5-4; D might be TRBD2 (6 bases). The clonotype comes from a human donor in good health (CMV status not recorded). Some clones in this sample may be carry-over from other donors' samples. CDR3 in amino acids: CASSLGGVQTYNEQFF. CDR3 bases: TGTGCCAGCAGCTTGGGCGGGGTACAAACCTACAATGAGCAGTTCTTC.